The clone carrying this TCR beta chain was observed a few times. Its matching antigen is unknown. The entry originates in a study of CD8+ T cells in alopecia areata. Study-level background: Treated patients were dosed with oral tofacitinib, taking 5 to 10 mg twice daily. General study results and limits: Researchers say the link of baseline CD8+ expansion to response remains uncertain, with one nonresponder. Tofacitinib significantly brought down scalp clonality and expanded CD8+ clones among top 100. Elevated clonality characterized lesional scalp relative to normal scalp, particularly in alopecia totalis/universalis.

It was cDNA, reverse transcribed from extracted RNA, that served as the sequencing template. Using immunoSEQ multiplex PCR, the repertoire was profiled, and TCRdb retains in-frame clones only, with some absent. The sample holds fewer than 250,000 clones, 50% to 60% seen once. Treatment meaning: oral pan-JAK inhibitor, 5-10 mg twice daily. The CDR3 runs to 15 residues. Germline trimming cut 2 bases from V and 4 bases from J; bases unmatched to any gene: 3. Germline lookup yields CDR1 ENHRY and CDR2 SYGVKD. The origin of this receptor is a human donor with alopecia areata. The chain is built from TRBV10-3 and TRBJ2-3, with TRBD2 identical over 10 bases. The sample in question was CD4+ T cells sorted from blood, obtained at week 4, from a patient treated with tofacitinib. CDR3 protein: CAISEALAGADTQYF. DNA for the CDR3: TGTGCCATCAGTGAGGCCCTAGCGGGAGCAGATACGCAGTATTTT.